Listed here are 17 T cell receptor beta chains from one sample, sequenced in a study of PD-1 blockade in classical Hodgkin lymphoma. Time point indicated: cycle 4 day 1 (C4D1), after less than 7 weeks of nivolumab. Every one of the patients relapsed after autologous stem cell transplantation (brentuximab vedotin exposure was variable). Investigators isolated CD4+ T cells from thawed PBMCs through magnetic negative selection. Profiled with immunoSEQ multiplex PCR; TCRdb holds only in-frame clones, not every one. The table has under 30,000 clones, around 87% seen once. This specimen consisted of CD4+ T cells from blood, obtained before the fourth cycle of nivolumab. The receptors were sampled from a human donor with classical Hodgkin lymphoma.

The rearrangement uses TRBV5-1 and TRBJ2-2; D not certain. The CDR3 is 15 amino acids. Trimming removed 1 base at V and 1 base at J, with 8 bases between. Germline V CDR1 and CDR2: SGHRS, YFSETQ. The CDR3 loop reads CASSLSAGNTGELFF. The DNA of the CDR3 is TGCGCCAGCAGCTTGTCGGCAGGGAACACCGGGGAGCTGTTTTTT.

The V and J genes are TRBV19 and TRBJ1-5, with D tentatively TRBD1 (6 bases). Trimming shortened V by 7 bases and J by 4 bases, and 14 bases separated the two germline ends. The CDR3 has 14 residues. From germline, CDR1 is LNHDA and CDR2 SQIVND (reference sequence). The CDR3 is CASTVGHLNQPQHF. The CDR3 DNA sequence: TGTGCCAGTACCGTGGGACATCTAAATCAGCCCCAGCATTTT.

The chain carries TRBV10-3 and TRBJ1-6, with TRBD1 matching over 10 bases. The V and J ends lost 2 bases and 9 bases, in that order; junction bases with no gene match: 7. This CDR3 has 16 residues. Germline CDR1 ENHRY, CDR2 SYGVKD. Written as DNA, the CDR3 is TGTGCCATCAGTGAGGGGCCTGGGACAGGGGCTTCACCCCTCCACTTT. It encodes CAISEGPGTGASPLHF.

The V call is TRBV6-1, the J call TRBJ2-7, with D tentatively TRBD1 (6 bases). CDR1 is MNHNS and CDR2 is SASEGT in the germline V gene. V was cut by 3 bases and J by 3 bases, with 9 bases left in between. The CDR3 covers 13 residues. CDR3 protein: CASSDFRGYEQYF. In DNA, the CDR3 is TGTGCCAGCAGTGACTTCAGGGGCTACGAGCAGTACTTC.

This chain links TRBV18 with TRBJ1-1; tentative D call: TRBD1 (5 bases). The CDR3 is made up of 15 amino acids. Germline CDR1 KGHSH, CDR2 LQKENI. Trimming cost V 2 bases and J 5 bases, with 15 bases left between them. CDR3 region: CASSPGTGRGTEAFF. The CDR3 DNA sequence: TGTGCCAGCTCACCAGGAACGGGGCGGGGGACTGAAGCTTTCTTT.

This sequence joins TRBV5-1 and TRBJ2-1; D not resolved. This CDR3 contains 12 residues. Between the trimmed V and J ends, which lost 4 bases and 7 bases, there was a span of 9 bases. The germline V gene encodes CDR1 SGHRS and CDR2 YFSETQ. Here the CDR3 DNA reads TGCGCCAGCAGCCTCTACGCGAATGAGCAGTTCTTC. This translates into CASSLYANEQFF. The full variable domain, its missing parts supplied by reference TRBV5-1 and TRBJ2-1, is KAGVTQTPRYLIKTRGQQVTLSCSPISGHRSVSWYQQTPGQGLQFLFEYFSETQRNKGNFPGRFSGRQFSNSRSEMNVSTLELGDSALYLCASSLYANEQFFGPGTRLTVL.

CDR3 bases: TGTGCCAGCAGGAGAGGGGGGGCGCTATACGAGCAGTACTTC. Translated, it gives CASRRGGALYEQYF. This sequence joins TRBV28 and TRBJ2-7; tentatively, D is TRBD2 (7 bases). Germline V gene data show CDR1 as MDHEN and CDR2 as SYDVKM. The CDR3 sequence is 14 residues long. V lost 6 bases and J lost 4, with 16 bases in between.

This clone occurred once. The chain joins TRBV7-8 to TRBJ2-3; D unresolved. Germline values: CDR1 SGHVS, CDR2 FQNEAQ. The CDR3 contains 12 residues. Trimming cost V 4 bases and J 12 bases, with 14 bases left between them. The CDR3 coding sequence is TGTGCCAGCAGCTCGGGCCCCCGACTCCAGTATTTT. It codes for CASSSGPRLQYF.

The J gene is TRBJ2-1, the V gene TRBV23-1; 7 bases are a match to TRBD1. TRBV23-1 is placed among ORFs of uncertain function. V dropped 3 bases and J dropped 6; count of bases not matched to a gene: 17. This CDR3 spans 18 amino acids. The CDR3 DNA reads TGCGCCAGCAGTCATCATGCCCCGAGGGGACAGAGACCCAATGAGCAGTTCTTC. It encodes CASSHHAPRGQRPNEQFF.

J is TRBJ1-1 and V is TRBV20-1; D is possibly TRBD1 (6 bases). Between the trimmed V and J ends, which lost 6 bases and 8 bases, there was a span of 13 bases. CDR1 DFQATT and CDR2 SNEGSKA come from the germline V gene (reference sequence). This CDR3 region has 11 residues. The CDR3 DNA reads as TGCAGTGCACTAGGGGGTAAGGAAGCTTTCTTT. Its protein product is CSALGGKEAFF.

This sequence joins TRBV6-5 and TRBJ2-3, with 8 bases identical to TRBD1. Germline CDR1 and CDR2: MNHEY and SVGAGI. J gave up 1 base and V 5 bases, and 5 bases lay outside the gene matches. CDR3 length: 15 amino acids. Here the CDR3 DNA reads TGTGCCAGCAGTCCGGACAGGGCGGGCACAGATACGCAGTATTTT. Translation gives CASSPDRAGTDTQYF.

This rearrangement joins TRBV6-1 to TRBJ1-2; the match to TRBD1 covers 7 bases. Germline V gene data show CDR1 as MNHNS and CDR2 as SASEGT. The CDR3 loop spans 18 amino acids. With 3 bases clipped from V and 7 bases from J, the junction kept 20 bases outside the gene matches. This chain's CDR3 is CASSDVYQTGTRLPGYTF. CDR3 nucleotides: TGTGCCAGCAGTGACGTATATCAGACAGGGACAAGGCTACCTGGCTACACCTTC.

The chain links TRBV27 to TRBJ2-2; 10 nucleotides line up with TRBD2. There are 16 residues in the CDR3. Germline values: CDR1 MNHEY, CDR2 SMNVEV (reference sequence). J gave up 7 bases and V 5 bases, and 10 bases lay outside the gene matches. The CDR3 bases are TGTGCCAGCAGTCCCCTGAGCGGGGGGGCTTTCGGGGAGCTGTTTTTT. This sequence encodes CASSPLSGGAFGELFF.

The chain links TRBV7-9 to TRBJ2-5; D perhaps matches TRBD2 (5 bases). The CDR3 length is 15 residues. The germline CDR1 and CDR2 sequences are SEHNR and FQNEAQ (reference sequence). Trimming stripped 1 base from V and 5 bases from J, with 14 bases between. The CDR3 bases are TGTGCCAGCAGCTTAGGTACGGGTTCTAGCGAGACCCAGTACTTC. Its protein is CASSLGTGSSETQYF.

This chain links TRBV5-1 with TRBJ2-2; D gene ambiguous. The CDR3 is 13 residues long. Germline assignment: CDR1 SGHRS and CDR2 YFSETQ. Trimming stripped 1 base from V and 5 bases from J, with 6 bases between. CDR3 coding DNA: TGCGCCAGCAGCTTGACACGGACCGGGGAGCTGTTTTTT. This gives the protein CASSLTRTGELFF.

V usage is TRBV19 and J usage is TRBJ2-1; D is uncertain. Germline V gene sequence: CDR1 LNHDA, CDR2 SQIVND (reference sequence). The V gene lost 3 bases and the J gene lost 9 bases, with 12 bases spanning the gap. The CDR3 loop spans 13 amino acids. In nucleotides, the CDR3 is TGTGCCAGTAGTATGAACCGCCCTGGTGAGCAGTTCTTC. As protein: CASSMNRPGEQFF.

The rearrangement links TRBV28 to TRBJ2-1; 13 nucleotides match TRBD2. V dropped 6 bases and J dropped 4; count of bases not matched to a gene: 21. In germline, CDR1 is MDHEN, CDR2 SYDVKM. This CDR3 has 21 residues. The CDR3 bases are TGTGCCAGCAGGTTAGGGGGGACTAGCGGGGACCCCCAACAGCGATACAATGAGCAGTTCTTC. The encoded protein is CASRLGGTSGDPQQRYNEQFF.